The 9 T cell receptor beta chains below all came from one sample that was sequenced in a study of T cell responses to AZD1222 COVID-19 vaccine. Here immunoSEQ multiplex PCR was the method, and the copy in TCRdb shows in-frame clones only, minus some. This sample has about 100,000 clones; roughly 92% occur once, and the top ten carry around 5%. The material was peripheral blood, obtained on day 0 of AZD1222 vaccination. The receptors shown here come from an adult in good health.

The J gene is TRBJ1-2, the V gene TRBV5-8; possible D gene TRBD1, 5 bases. Germline CDR1 SGHTS, CDR2 YDEGEE. The CDR3 is 14 residues long. V was clipped by 2 bases and J by 5 bases, with 13 bases between them. The CDR3 bases are TGTGCCAGCAGCTTCGGAAACCCAGGGTATGGCTACACCTTC. It translates to CASSFGNPGYGYTF.

The chain employs TRBV5-6 and TRBJ1-2; D gene ambiguous. In germline, CDR1 is SGHDT, CDR2 YYEEEE. This CDR3 region has 13 residues. V was pared by 0 bases and J by 6 bases, with 9 bases between. The CDR3 spells CASSLVGLDGYTF. The CDR3 DNA reads as TGTGCCAGCAGCTTGGTAGGTTTAGATGGCTACACCTTC.

With regard to this clone: One end of the junction fails to match germline, which may point to a read error. The chain employs TRBV7-7 and TRBJ2-1; unclear D gene. The CDR3 length is 15 residues. CDR1 SSHAT and CDR2 FNYEAQ come from the germline V gene (reference sequence). The CDR3 DNA follows: TGTGCTAGCAGCTTAGTGGTCTCGAGCGACAATGAGCAGTTCTTC. Its protein is CASSLVVSSDNEQFF.

In nucleotides, the CDR3 is TGTGCCAGCAGCTTAACTATCTTACGGGCAAACAATGAGCAGTTCTTC. It is translated as CASSLTILRANNEQFF. The rearrangement links TRBV7-9 to TRBJ2-1; D uncertain. CDR1 SEHNR and CDR2 FQNEAQ come from the germline V gene (reference sequence). Trimming removed 2 bases from V and 5 bases from J, with 16 bases in between. CDR3 length equals 16 residues.

The chain recombines TRBV14 with TRBJ1-6, with 8 bases fitting TRBD1. Trimming took 4 bases from V and 7 from J; bases not matched to a gene: 0. The CDR3 length is 13 residues. Germline V gene sequence: CDR1 SGHDN, CDR2 FVKESK. The DNA of the CDR3 is TGTGCCAGCAGCCGACAGGGGAATTCACCCCTCCACTTT. Its translation is CASSRQGNSPLHF.

The chain employs TRBV4-1 and TRBJ2-1; unclear D gene. Per the germline V gene, CDR1 is MGHRA and CDR2 is YSYEKL. The CDR3 loop spans 11 amino acids. The germline V and J ends were trimmed by 4 bases and 8 bases, with 6 bases remaining between them. This CDR3 is CASSRGHEQFF. The CDR3 region has the DNA TGCGCCAGCAGCCGCGGCCATGAGCAGTTCTTC.

The chain is built from TRBV18 and TRBJ1-2, with a tentative D call TRBD1 (5 bases). The CDR3 sequence is 15 residues long. V lost 2 bases and J lost 8, with 18 bases in between. Germline-derived CDR1 and CDR2 are KGHSH and LQKENI. Here the CDR3 DNA reads TGTGCCAGCTCACCATCTGAGGGGTCAGCCTACGGCTACACCTTC. It encodes CASSPSEGSAYGYTF.

The chain recombines TRBV28 with TRBJ2-2; D gene ambiguous. Germline V gene data show CDR1 as MDHEN and CDR2 as SYDVKM. CDR3 length equals 15 residues. Trimming removed 2 bases from V and 8 bases from J, with 15 bases in between. CDR3 nucleotide sequence: TGTGCCAGCAGTTTAGGAAGCAATCTTCGGGGGGAGCTGTTTTTT. Amino acids: CASSLGSNLRGELFF. Full variable domain (missing parts from reference TRBV28 and TRBJ2-2): DVKVTQSSRYLVKRTGEKVFLECVQDMDHENMFWYRQDPGLGLRLIYFSYDVKMKEKGDIPEGYSVSREKKERFSLILESASTNQTSMYLCASSLGSNLRGELFFGEGSRLTVL.

The genes are TRBV5-1 and TRBJ2-1, with 8 bases identical to TRBD2. The germline V gene encodes CDR1 SGHRS and CDR2 YFSETQ. V dropped 0 bases and J dropped 10; count of bases not matched to a gene: 9. This CDR3 spans 15 amino acids. CDR3 DNA: TGCGCCAGCAGCTTGGTACTAGCGGAGGCCTCGGAGCAGTTCTTC. This gives the protein CASSLVLAEASEQFF.